This paragraph covers one TCR beta chain sequence. The antigen is undetermined. This sample was taken from a study of shared clonotypes between healthy human individuals. On the study more broadly: The study used three CD4 naive, three CD4 memory, two CD8 naive and one CD8 memory plate per donor. Findings and limits, study-wide: Sharing across four donors was highest in naive CD4 (roughly 5%) and lowest in memory CD8 (roughly 0.4%). Across subsets, estimated richness was generally greater for naive than for memory populations.

The CDR3 is 15 amino acids. Germline V CDR1 and CDR2: SGHKS, YYEKEE (reference sequence). With 4 bases removed from V and 3 bases from J, the gap between germline ends came to 17 bases. Sequencing was performed with immunoSEQ multiplex PCR; in TCRdb, only in-frame clones are kept and a portion is missing. This sample has some 1 million clones; 60% to 80% occur once, and the top ten carry roughly 1.5%. This TCR derives from a man aged 18 to 29 in good health. Sequencing was performed on memory CD4+ T cells sorted from blood. Regarding subset: CD45RA-negative fraction. The V call is TRBV5-5, the J call TRBJ2-7; TRBD2 might be the D (6 bases). In nucleotides, the CDR3 is TGTGCCAGCAGCCCGGAGGGCGGGAACCTCTACGAGCAGTACTTC. Translated, it gives CASSPEGGNLYEQYF. Drawing the rest from reference TRBV5-5 and TRBJ2-7, the complete variable domain is DAGVTQSPTHLIKTRGQQVTLRCSPISGHKSVSWYQQVLGQGPQFIFQYYEKEERGRGNFPDRFSARQFPNYSSELNVNALLLGDSALYLCASSPEGGNLYEQYFGPGTRLTVT.